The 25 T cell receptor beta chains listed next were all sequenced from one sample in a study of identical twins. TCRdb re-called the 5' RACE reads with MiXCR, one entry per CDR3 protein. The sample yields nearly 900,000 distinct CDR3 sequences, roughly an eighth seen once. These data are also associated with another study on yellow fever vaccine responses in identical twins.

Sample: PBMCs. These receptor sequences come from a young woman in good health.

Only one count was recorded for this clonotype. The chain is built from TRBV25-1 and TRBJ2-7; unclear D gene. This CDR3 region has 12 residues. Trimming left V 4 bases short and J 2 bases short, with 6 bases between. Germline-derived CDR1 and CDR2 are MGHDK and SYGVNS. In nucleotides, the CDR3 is TGTGCCAGCAGTGTGGAAGCCTACGAGCAGTACGTC. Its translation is CASSVEAYEQYV.

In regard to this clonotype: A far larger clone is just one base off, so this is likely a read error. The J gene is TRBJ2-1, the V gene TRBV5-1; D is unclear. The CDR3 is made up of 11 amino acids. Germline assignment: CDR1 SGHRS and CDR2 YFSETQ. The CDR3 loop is CTSRLYNEQFF. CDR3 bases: TGCACCAGCAGATTATACAATGAGCAGTTCTTC.

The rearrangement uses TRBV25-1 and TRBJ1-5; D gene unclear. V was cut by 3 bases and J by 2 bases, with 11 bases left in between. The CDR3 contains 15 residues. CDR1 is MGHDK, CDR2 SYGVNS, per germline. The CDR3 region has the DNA TGTGCCAGCAGTGAGGGGAGTTGGGGCAATCAGCCCCAGCATTTT. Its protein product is CASSEGSWGNQPQHF.

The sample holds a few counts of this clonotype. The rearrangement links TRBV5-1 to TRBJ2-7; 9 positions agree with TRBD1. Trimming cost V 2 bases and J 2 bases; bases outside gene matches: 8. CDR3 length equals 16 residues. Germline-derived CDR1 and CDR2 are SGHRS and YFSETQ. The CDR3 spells CASSFGGTGIAYEQYF. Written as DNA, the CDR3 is TGCGCCAGCAGCTTCGGAGGGACAGGGATCGCCTACGAGCAGTACTTC.

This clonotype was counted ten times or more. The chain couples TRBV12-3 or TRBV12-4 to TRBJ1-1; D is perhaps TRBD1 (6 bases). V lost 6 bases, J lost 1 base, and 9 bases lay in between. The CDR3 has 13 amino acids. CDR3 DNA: TGTGCCAGCAGGGGACAACAGAACACTGAAGCTTTCTTT. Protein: CASRGQQNTEAFF.

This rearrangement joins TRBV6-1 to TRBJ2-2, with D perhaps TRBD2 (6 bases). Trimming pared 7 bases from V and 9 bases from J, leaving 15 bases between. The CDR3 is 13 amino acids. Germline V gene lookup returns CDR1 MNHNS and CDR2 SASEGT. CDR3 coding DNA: TGTGCCAGCACAGATGGTGCGGGACGGGAGCTGTTTTTT. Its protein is CASTDGAGRELFF.

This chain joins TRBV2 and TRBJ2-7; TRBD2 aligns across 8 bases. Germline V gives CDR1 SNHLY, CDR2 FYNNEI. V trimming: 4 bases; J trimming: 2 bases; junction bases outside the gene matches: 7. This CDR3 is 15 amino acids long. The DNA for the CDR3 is TGTGCCAGCAGTGGGGGGCGGGGGGCCCCCTACGAGCAGTACGTC. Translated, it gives CASSGGRGAPYEQYV.

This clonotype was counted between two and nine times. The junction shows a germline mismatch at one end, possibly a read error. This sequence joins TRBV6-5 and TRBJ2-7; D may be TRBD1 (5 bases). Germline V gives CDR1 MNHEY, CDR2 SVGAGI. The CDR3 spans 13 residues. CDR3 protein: CASSDSTGDEQYF. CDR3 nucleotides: TGTGCCAGCAGTGACTCTACAGGAGACGAGCAGTACTTC.

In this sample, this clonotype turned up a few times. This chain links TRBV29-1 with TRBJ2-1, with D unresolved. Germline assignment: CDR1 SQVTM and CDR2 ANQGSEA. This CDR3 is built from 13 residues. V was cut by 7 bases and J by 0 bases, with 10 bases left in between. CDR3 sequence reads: CSADAASYNEQFF. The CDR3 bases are TGCAGCGCTGATGCTGCCTCCTACAATGAGCAGTTCTTC.

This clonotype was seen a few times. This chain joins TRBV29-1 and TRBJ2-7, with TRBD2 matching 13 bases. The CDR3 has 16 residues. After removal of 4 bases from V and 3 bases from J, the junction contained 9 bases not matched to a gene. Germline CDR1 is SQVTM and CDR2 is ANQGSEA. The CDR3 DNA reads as TGCAGCGTTGTAAGACTAGCGGGAGGTTTTTACTACGAGCAGTACTTC. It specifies CSVVRLAGGFYYEQYF.

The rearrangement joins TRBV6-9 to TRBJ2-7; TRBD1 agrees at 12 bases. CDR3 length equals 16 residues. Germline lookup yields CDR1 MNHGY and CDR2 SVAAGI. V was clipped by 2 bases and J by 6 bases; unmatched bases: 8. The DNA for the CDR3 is TGTGCCAGCAGTTATCTGCCGGGACAGGGGGCGTCCGAGCAGTACTTC. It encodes CASSYLPGQGASEQYF.

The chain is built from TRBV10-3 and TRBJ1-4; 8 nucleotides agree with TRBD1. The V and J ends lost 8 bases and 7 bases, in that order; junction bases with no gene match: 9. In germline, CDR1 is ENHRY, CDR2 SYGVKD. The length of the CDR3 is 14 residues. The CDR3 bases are TGTGCCATCCGCTCAGGGGGCGGGGGTGAAAAACTGTTTTTT. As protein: CAIRSGGGGEKLFF.

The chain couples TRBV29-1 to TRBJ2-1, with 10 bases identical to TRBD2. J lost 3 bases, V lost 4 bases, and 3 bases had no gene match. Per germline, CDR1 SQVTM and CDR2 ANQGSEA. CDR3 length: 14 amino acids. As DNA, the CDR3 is TGCAGCGTTGGCCTAGCGGGAGACTACAATGAGCAGTTCTTC. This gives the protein CSVGLAGDYNEQFF.

This chain's CDR3 is CASGREINYGYTF. CDR3 DNA sequence: TGTGCCAGCGGGCGGGAGATCAACTATGGCTACACCTTC. The chain links TRBV12-3 or TRBV12-4 to TRBJ1-2; no clear D. There are 13 residues in the CDR3. V gave up 8 bases and J gave up 2 bases, with 12 bases separating them.

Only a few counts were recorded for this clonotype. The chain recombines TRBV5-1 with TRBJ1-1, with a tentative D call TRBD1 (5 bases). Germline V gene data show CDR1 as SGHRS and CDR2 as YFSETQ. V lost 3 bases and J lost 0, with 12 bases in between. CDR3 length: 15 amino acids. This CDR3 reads CASSSLQQVNTEAFF. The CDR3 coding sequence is TGCGCCAGCAGCTCGCTACAACAGGTGAACACTGAAGCTTTCTTT.

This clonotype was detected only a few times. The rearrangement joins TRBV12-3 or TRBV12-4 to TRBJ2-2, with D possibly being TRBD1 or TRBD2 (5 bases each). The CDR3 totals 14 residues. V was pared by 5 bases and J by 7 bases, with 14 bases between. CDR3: CASSPGPRFGELFF. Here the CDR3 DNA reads TGTGCCAGCAGTCCGGGACCCCGGTTCGGGGAGCTGTTTTTT.

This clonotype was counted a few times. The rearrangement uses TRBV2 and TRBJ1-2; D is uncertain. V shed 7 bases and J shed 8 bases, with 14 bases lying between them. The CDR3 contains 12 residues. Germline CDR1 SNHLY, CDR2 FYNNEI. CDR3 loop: CASTDVRGGYTF. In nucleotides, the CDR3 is TGTGCCAGCACGGACGTCCGCGGGGGCTACACCTTC.

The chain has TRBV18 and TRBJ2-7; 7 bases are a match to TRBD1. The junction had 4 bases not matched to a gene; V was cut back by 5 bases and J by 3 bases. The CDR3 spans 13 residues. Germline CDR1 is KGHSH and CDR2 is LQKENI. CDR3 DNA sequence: TGTGCCAGCTCATACGGGACAGTCTACGAGCAGTACTTC. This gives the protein CASSYGTVYEQYF.

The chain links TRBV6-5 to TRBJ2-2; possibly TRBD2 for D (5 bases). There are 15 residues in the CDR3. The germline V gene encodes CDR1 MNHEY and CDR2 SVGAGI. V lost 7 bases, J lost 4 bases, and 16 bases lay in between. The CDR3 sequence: CASIRGFQSTGELFF. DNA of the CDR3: TGTGCCAGCATTAGAGGGTTCCAGAGCACCGGGGAGCTGTTTTTT.

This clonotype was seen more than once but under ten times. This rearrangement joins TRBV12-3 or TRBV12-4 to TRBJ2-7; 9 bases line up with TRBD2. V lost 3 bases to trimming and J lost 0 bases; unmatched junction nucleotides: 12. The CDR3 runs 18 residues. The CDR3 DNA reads TGTGCCAGCAGTTTGAATTGGCTAGCGGGGACAAACTCCTACGAGCAGTACTTC. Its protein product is CASSLNWLAGTNSYEQYF.

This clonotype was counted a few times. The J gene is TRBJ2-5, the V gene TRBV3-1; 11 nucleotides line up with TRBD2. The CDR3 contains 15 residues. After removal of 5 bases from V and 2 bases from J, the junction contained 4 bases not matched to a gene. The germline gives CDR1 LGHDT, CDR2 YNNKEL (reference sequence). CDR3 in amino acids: CASSSTSGVQETQYF. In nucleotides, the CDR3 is TGTGCCAGCAGCTCGACTAGCGGGGTACAAGAGACCCAGTACTTC.

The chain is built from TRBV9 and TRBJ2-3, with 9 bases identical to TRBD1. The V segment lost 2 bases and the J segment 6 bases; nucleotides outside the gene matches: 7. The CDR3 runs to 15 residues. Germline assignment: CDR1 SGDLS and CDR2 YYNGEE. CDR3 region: CASSVGQGLSDTQYF. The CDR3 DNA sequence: TGTGCCAGCAGCGTCGGACAGGGGTTATCGGATACGCAGTATTTT.

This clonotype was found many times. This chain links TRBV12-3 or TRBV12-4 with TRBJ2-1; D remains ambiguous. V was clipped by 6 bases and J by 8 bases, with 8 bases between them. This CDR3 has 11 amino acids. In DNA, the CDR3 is TGTGCCAGCAGCGCATTTGATGAGCAGTTCTTC. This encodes CASSAFDEQFF.

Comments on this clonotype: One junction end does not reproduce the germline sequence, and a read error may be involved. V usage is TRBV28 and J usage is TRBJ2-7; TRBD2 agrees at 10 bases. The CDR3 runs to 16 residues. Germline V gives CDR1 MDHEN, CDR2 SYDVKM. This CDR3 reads CASSYVLAGGSDEQYF. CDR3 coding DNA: TGTGCCAGCAGTTACGTATTAGCGGGAGGCTCCGACGAGCAGTACTTC.

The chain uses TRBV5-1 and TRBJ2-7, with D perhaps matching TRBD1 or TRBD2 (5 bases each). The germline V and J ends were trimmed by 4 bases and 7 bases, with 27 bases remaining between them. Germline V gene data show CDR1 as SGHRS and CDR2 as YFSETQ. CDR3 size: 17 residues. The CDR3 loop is CASSMGPPFGHPGEQYF. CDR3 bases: TGCGCCAGCAGCATGGGACCGCCTTTCGGGCATCCGGGGGAGCAGTACTTC.